This note documents a single TCR beta chain sequence. Generated by immunoSEQ multiplex PCR, the TCRdb table keeps only in-frame clones and is missing some. Counted here are about 410,000 clones, about 90% occurring once; the ten biggest clones make up 1.7%. This specimen belongs to a study of blood T cell repertoires in COVID-19. About the research overall: The United States, Italy and Spain supplied acute and convalescent COVID-19 samples. From T cells, B-cell-depleted T cells, or PBMCs came the material, which was cDNA or gDNA.

J gave up 7 bases and V 5 bases, and 7 bases lay outside the gene matches. From germline, CDR1 is MDHEN and CDR2 SYDVKM. The CDR3 contains 14 residues. Sequencing was performed on PBMCs or T cells enriched from blood (not recorded which). The chain has TRBV28 and TRBJ2-2, with 7 nucleotides matching TRBD1. The clonotype comes from a woman aged 25 to 39 who had recovered from COVID-19. CDR3 sequence reads: CASSRDRVVGELFF. The CDR3 nucleotides are TGTGCCAGCAGTAGAGACAGGGTTGTCGGGGAGCTGTTTTTT.